This TCR beta chain was captured by sequencing in a study of CD8 T cells in ankylosing spondylitis. Quantitative barcoded 5'-RACE was used to prepare TCR beta libraries. A single record per CDR3 protein comes from TCRdb applying MiXCR to the 5' RACE reads. The sample contains hundreds of thousands of distinct CDR3 sequences, approximately 26% of which appear only once. Study-wide results and caveats: Several highly homologous variants made up a TCR beta motif, and this motif appeared characteristic of ankylosing spondylitis blood. Researchers report that disease-linked clones proved CD8+ and relatively rare in peripheral blood. Disease-linked clones reportedly concentrated significantly in matched ankylosing spondylitis synovial fluid.

Comment on this clonotype: The antigen remains unidentified.

The receptor comes from a male donor with ankylosing spondylitis. Sequencing was carried out using blood, either unsorted or a sorted T cell fraction (not recorded which).

Written as DNA, the CDR3 is TGCGCCAGCAGCTTGATCAGGACCCTCCGTGGCTACACCTTC. Translating it yields CASSLIRTLRGYTF. The chain recombines TRBV5-1 with TRBJ1-2; D remains ambiguous. Germline CDR1 is SGHRS and CDR2 is YFSETQ. The V and J ends lost 1 base and 7 bases respectively, with 14 bases between them. The CDR3 length is 14 residues.